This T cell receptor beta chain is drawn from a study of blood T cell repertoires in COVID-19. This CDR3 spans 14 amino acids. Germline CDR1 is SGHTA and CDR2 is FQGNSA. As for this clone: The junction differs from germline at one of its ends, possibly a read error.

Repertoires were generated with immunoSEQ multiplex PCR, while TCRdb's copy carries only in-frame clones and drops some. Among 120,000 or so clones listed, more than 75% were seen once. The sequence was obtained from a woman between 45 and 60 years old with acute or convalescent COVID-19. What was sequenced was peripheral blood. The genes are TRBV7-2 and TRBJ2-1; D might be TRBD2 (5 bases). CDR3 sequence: CASSLGLATPSGLF. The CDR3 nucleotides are TGTGCCAGCAGCTTAGGCCTAGCCACTCCCTCAGGCCTCTTC.